The next 20 T cell receptor beta chains were all read from a single sample in a study of T cells in Graves' hyperthyroidism and ophthalmopathy. Template material for amplifying TCR beta CDR3 regions consisted of RNA transcripts. During a first-round RT-PCR of the TCR CDR3, the HTBI primer set was used. One entry per CDR3 protein results from TCRdb running MiXCR on the multiplex PCR reads. Among fewer than 900,000 distinct CDR3 sequences listed, around 19% were seen once. Sequencing was done on a sample of blood. The receptor set was obtained from a woman aged 45-59 years with Graves' hyperthyroidism that later progressed to Graves' ophthalmopathy.

This clonotype was seen only a few times. The chain carries TRBV3-1 and TRBJ2-7; a weak D match, TRBD1 (6 bases). The CDR3 covers 14 residues. CDR1 LGHDT and CDR2 YNNKEL come from the germline V gene (reference sequence). Trimming shortened V by 4 bases and J by 7 bases, and 17 bases separated the two germline ends. The CDR3 reads CASSLRGTAGEQYF. The CDR3 DNA sequence: TGTGCCAGCAGCCTGAGGGGGACCGCTGGGGAGCAGTACTTC.

This clonotype was seen at least ten times. The V call is TRBV11-3, the J call TRBJ2-1; 9 bases map to TRBD2. Germline loops: CDR1 SGHNT, CDR2 YENEEA. The CDR3 consists of 15 residues. V lost 1 base to trimming and J lost 7 bases; unmatched junction nucleotides: 5. The CDR3 DNA is TGTGCCAGCAGCTTAGGGCGGCTAGCGGGGAATGAGCAGTTCTTC. Translated: CASSLGRLAGNEQFF.

The rearrangement uses TRBV20-1 and TRBJ1-2; no definite D call. The germline gives CDR1 DFQATT, CDR2 SNEGSKA (reference sequence). This CDR3 spans 12 amino acids. Trimming removed 5 bases at V and 3 bases at J, with 10 bases between. The chain's CDR3 is CSAAADDYGYTF. CDR3 sequence (DNA): TGCAGTGCTGCCGCAGACGACTATGGCTACACCTTC.

The chain uses TRBV5-6 and TRBJ1-2; TRBD1 agrees at 7 bases. After removal of 6 bases from V and 2 bases from J, the junction contained 7 bases not matched to a gene. Germline-derived CDR1 and CDR2 are SGHDT and YYEEEE. The CDR3 contains 14 residues. As DNA, the CDR3 is TGTGCCAGCACCCAGGACAGGCGCAACTATGGCTACACCTTC. Translation: CASTQDRRNYGYTF.

The V gene is TRBV6-2 or TRBV6-3, the J gene TRBJ1-3; D gene uncertain. Trimming removed 5 bases at V and 0 bases at J, with 11 bases between. Per the germline V gene, CDR1 is MNHEY and CDR2 is SVGEGT. The length of the CDR3 is 15 residues. The CDR3, as DNA: TGTGCCAGCAGTCCCGACGAAAGCTCTGGAAACACCATATATTTT. It specifies CASSPDESSGNTIYF.

J is TRBJ2-5 and V is TRBV27; 14 bases are a match to TRBD2. CDR1 and CDR2 (germline): MNHEY, SMNVEV (reference sequence). With V trimmed by 5 bases and J by 4 bases, 6 bases remained unmatched. This CDR3 is 16 amino acids long. The CDR3 nucleotides read TGTGCCAGCAGTACACGGACTAGCGGGGGGCGAGAGACCCAGTACTTC. This translates into CASSTRTSGGRETQYF.

A few counts support this clonotype. This chain uses TRBV7-9 with TRBJ2-5, with unresolved D. Trimming left V 5 bases short and J 5 bases short, with 18 bases between. This CDR3 spans 15 amino acids. Germline V gene sequence: CDR1 SEHNR, CDR2 FQNEAQ (reference sequence). The CDR3 coding sequence is TGTGCCAGCAGCCCACAGCTAGAGGTTCTGGAGACCCAGTACTTC. It encodes CASSPQLEVLETQYF.

This chain joins TRBV20-1 and TRBJ1-4, with 8 bases lining up with TRBD1. This CDR3 has 14 residues. The germline V gene has CDR1 DFQATT and CDR2 SNEGSKA (reference sequence). V lost 6 bases and J lost 10; bases outside the gene matches: 13. The CDR3 sequence is CSAKTGVEMGKLFF. CDR3 nucleotides: TGCAGTGCCAAGACAGGGGTAGAAATGGGAAAACTGTTTTTT.

This clonotype was detected only a few times. The chain has TRBV7-6 and TRBJ2-2; D is possibly TRBD1 (5 bases). Germline CDR1 is SGHVS and CDR2 is FNYEAQ. This CDR3 is 14 amino acids long. Trimming took 3 bases from V and 7 from J, leaving 12 bases between them. The CDR3 reads CASSLGQGHGELFF. DNA for the CDR3: TGTGCCAGCAGCTTGGGGCAGGGCCACGGGGAGCTGTTTTTT.

This clonotype turned up a few times. The rearrangement joins TRBV14 to TRBJ1-5; 7 bases agree with TRBD1. The CDR3 is 16 residues long. The J segment lost 2 bases and the V segment lost 3 bases, leaving 7 bases of the junction unmatched. Germline V gene sequence: CDR1 SGHDN, CDR2 FVKESK. In DNA form, the CDR3 reads TGTGCCAGCAGCCAGAAGATGACAGGGTGCAATCAGCCCCAGCATTTT. Translating it yields CASSQKMTGCNQPQHF.

The genes are TRBV29-1 and TRBJ1-2; 9 nucleotides align to TRBD1. This CDR3 has 16 amino acids. CDR1 is SQVTM and CDR2 is ANQGSEA in the germline V gene. V trimming: 6 bases; J trimming: 3 bases; junction bases outside the gene matches: 14. CDR3 region: CSVARDRVQGDYGYTF. The CDR3 region has the DNA TGCAGCGTCGCCCGGGACAGGGTACAGGGGGACTATGGCTACACCTTC. Looking up the rest from reference TRBV29-1 and TRBJ1-2 gives the full variable domain: SAVISQKPSRDICQRGTSLTIQCQVDSQVTMMFWYRQQPGQSLTLIATANQGSEATYESGFVIDKFPISRPNLTFSTLTVSNMSPEDSSIYLCSVARDRVQGDYGYTFGSGTRLTVV.

This clonotype was seen only a few times. The chain combines TRBV7-2 with TRBJ1-4; 7 nucleotides line up with TRBD1. With 1 base clipped from V and 8 bases from J, the junction kept 7 bases outside the gene matches. CDR1 and CDR2 from the germline V gene are SGHTA and FQGNSA. CDR3 size: 15 residues. CDR3 in DNA: TGTGCCAGCAGCTTAGGTTTGAGGGGGCGGGAAAAACTGTTTTTT. This gives the protein CASSLGLRGREKLFF. Based on the CDR3 plus reference TRBV7-2 and TRBJ1-4, the full variable domain is GAGVSQSPSNKVTEKGKDVELRCDPISGHTALYWYRQSLGQGLEFLIYFQGNSAPDKSGLPSDRFSAERTGGSVSTLTIQRTQQEDSAVYLCASSLGLRGREKLFFGSGTQLSVL.

This clonotype was recorded many times. The V gene is TRBV12-3 or TRBV12-4, the J gene TRBJ1-6; D ambiguous. The CDR3 runs to 15 residues. With 5 bases removed from V and 7 bases from J, the gap between germline ends came to 15 bases. CDR3 in DNA: TGTGCCAGCAGTCGCTGGAGGTTTATGAATTCACCCCTCCACTTT. It codes for CASSRWRFMNSPLHF.

This clonotype has a count of ten or more. This chain links TRBV20-1 with TRBJ2-5; 10 nucleotides agree with TRBD1. Per the germline V gene, CDR1 is DFQATT and CDR2 is SNEGSKA (reference sequence). This CDR3 is 14 amino acids long. Trimming took 3 bases from V and 6 from J; bases not matched to a gene: 7. The CDR3 reads CSASDWDRGKTQYF. DNA for the CDR3: TGCAGTGCTAGTGATTGGGACAGGGGAAAGACCCAGTACTTC.

Details on this clonotype: A read error may produce the germline difference seen at one junction end. The chain recombines TRBV7-6 with TRBJ1-1, with D hard to call. Germline V CDR1 and CDR2: SGHVS, FNYEAQ. The CDR3 length is 15 residues. CDR3 in DNA: TGCGCCAGCAGCCAACCGACCGCAAGGGACACTGAAGCTTTCTTT. It is translated as CASSQPTARDTEAFF.

This clonotype has ten or more counts. The V and J genes are TRBV20-1 and TRBJ1-6; D not resolved. Trimming removed 3 bases at V and 7 bases at J, with 13 bases between. The CDR3 runs to 14 residues. Germline-derived CDR1 and CDR2 are DFQATT and SNEGSKA (reference sequence). In DNA form, the CDR3 reads TGCAGTGCTAGTCCAGTGGAGGGAAATTCACCCCTCCACTTT. It yields the protein CSASPVEGNSPLHF.

This clonotype occurred a few times. The chain combines TRBV18 with TRBJ1-4; 7 nucleotides agree with TRBD1. V was clipped by 0 bases and J by 0 bases; unmatched bases: 13. Per germline, CDR1 KGHSH and CDR2 LQKENI. The CDR3 consists of 20 residues. The CDR3 sequence: CASSPPPQGGYGATNEKLFF. The CDR3 DNA sequence: TGTGCCAGCTCACCACCCCCCCAGGGGGGATATGGCGCAACTAATGAAAAACTGTTTTTT.

This clonotype was observed a few times. The chain couples TRBV10-3 to TRBJ1-4, with a weak D call TRBD1 (5 bases). V was cut by 0 bases and J by 8 bases, with 13 bases left in between. Germline values: CDR1 ENHRY, CDR2 SYGVKD. The CDR3 loop spans 15 amino acids. CDR3 DNA sequence: TGTGCCATCAGTGAGTCGAAGCGGGGGAGGGAAAAACTGTTTTTT. Translating gives CAISESKRGREKLFF.

The rearrangement links TRBV6-5 to TRBJ2-3, with D possibly being TRBD1 or TRBD2 (5 bases each). Trimming stripped 2 bases from V and 1 base from J, with 13 bases between. This CDR3 is 16 amino acids long. Germline CDR1 MNHEY, CDR2 SVGAGI. CDR3 bases: TGTGCCAGCAGTTACGGTGGTGGGGGAGGCACAGATACGCAGTATTTT. Translation gives CASSYGGGGGTDTQYF.

This clonotype has at least ten counts. The V and J genes are TRBV3-1 and TRBJ2-1; tentatively, D is TRBD2 (5 bases). V lost 0 bases and J 10 bases, leaving 7 bases between the germline ends. CDR3 length: 12 residues. Germline V CDR1 and CDR2: LGHDT, YNNKEL (reference sequence). CDR3 DNA: TGTGCCAGCAGCCAAGATGGCGGGGAGCAGTTCTTC. Protein sequence: CASSQDGGEQFF.